The 3 T cell receptor beta chains in this list originate from one sample, sequenced in a study of blood T cell repertoires in COVID-19 (dated by TCRdb to the early 2020s). The method behind the library was the immunoSEQ multiplex PCR assay. Sourced from immuneACCESS, this table was stored by TCRdb with only in-frame sequences that have V and J called. A share of the clones is absent; for the studies checked, an unresolved V gene accounts for under half, and the remainder has no known explanation. In all, the sample holds approximately 250,000 clones, and around 89% of those were seen once. The ten biggest clones cover about 4% of the sample. The material sequenced was PBMCs or T cells enriched from blood (not recorded which). All receptors come from a woman in her thirties with acute COVID-19.

Comments on this clone: One end of the junction fails to match germline, which may point to a read error. The chain joins TRBV5-1 to TRBJ2-1; TRBD1 agrees at 11 bases. In germline, CDR1 is SGHRS, CDR2 YFSETQ. The CDR3 totals 15 residues. The CDR3 DNA follows: TGCGCCAGCACCTTGGGACAGGGGGCCTACAATGAGCAGTTCTTC. This codes for CASTLGQGAYNEQFF.

This chain links TRBV21-1 with TRBJ1-1; the table's D gene call, TRBD1, was not cross checked with the DNA. TRBV21-1 is labeled a pseudogene. CDR3 length: 19 amino acids. This CDR3 is CASSIKKGFGSVSDTEAFF. CDR3 nucleotides: TGTGCCAGCAGCATAAAGAAGGGGTTTGGATCAGTTTCGGACACTGAAGCTTTCTTT.

V gene TRBV7-8 combines with J gene TRBJ2-7, with TRBD2 identical over 7 bases. Germline CDR1 reads SGHVS; CDR2 reads FQNEAQ. V dropped 1 base and J dropped 4; count of bases not matched to a gene: 4. CDR3 length: 14 amino acids. The CDR3 DNA follows: TGTGCCAGCAGCTTAGTGACGGGAGGTTACGAGCAGTACTTC. Its translation: CASSLVTGGYEQYF. Full variable domain (missing parts from reference TRBV7-8 and TRBJ2-7): GAGVSQSPRYKVAKRGQDVALRCDPISGHVSLFWYQQALGQGPEFLTYFQNEAQLDKSGLPSDRFFAERPEGSVSTLKIQRTQQEDSAVYLCASSLVTGGYEQYFGPGTRLTVT.